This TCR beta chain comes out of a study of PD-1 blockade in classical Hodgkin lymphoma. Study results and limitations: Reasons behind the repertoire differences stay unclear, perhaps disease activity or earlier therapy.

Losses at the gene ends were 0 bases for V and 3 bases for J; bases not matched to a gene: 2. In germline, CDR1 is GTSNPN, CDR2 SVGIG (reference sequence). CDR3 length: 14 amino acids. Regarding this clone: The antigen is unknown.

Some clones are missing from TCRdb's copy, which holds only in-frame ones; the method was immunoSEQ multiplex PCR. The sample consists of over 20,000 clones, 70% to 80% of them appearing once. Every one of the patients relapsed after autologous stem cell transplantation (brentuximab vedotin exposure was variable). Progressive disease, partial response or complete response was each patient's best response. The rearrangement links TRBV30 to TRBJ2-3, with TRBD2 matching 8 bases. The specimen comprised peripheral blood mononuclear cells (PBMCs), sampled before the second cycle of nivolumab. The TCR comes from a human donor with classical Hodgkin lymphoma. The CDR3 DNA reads TGTGCCTGGAGTGTACCGGGAGGGACAGATACGCAGTATTTT. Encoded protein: CAWSVPGGTDTQYF.